This T cell receptor (beta chain) was profiled in a study of PD-1 blockade in classical Hodgkin lymphoma. Time point denoted: newly diagnosed, previously untreated cHL patient sample. Untreated, newly diagnosed classical Hodgkin lymphoma PBMCs served for comparison. As concerns this clone: Its specificity is not known.

General study findings and limits: Reported findings placed baseline TCR diversity lower in newly diagnosed patients (compared with healthy donors). What drove the repertoire differences, possibly disease activity or prior therapy, has not been defined.

V shed 6 bases and J shed 0 bases, with 6 bases lying between them. The CDR3 has 13 residues. Germline CDR1 SNHLY, CDR2 FYNNEI. The data were produced by immunoSEQ multiplex PCR, yet TCRdb's version contains in-frame clones alone and is incomplete. The sample comprises some 26,000 clones, about 93% of which are singletons, and approximately 3.9% rests with the top ten. The source material was peripheral blood mononuclear cells (PBMCs). This sequence joins TRBV2 and TRBJ2-1, with TRBD1 as a possible D gene (6 bases). The receptor was isolated from a human donor with classical Hodgkin lymphoma. CDR3 sequence: CASRDSSYNEQFF. The CDR3 nucleotides read TGTGCCAGCAGGGACAGCTCCTACAATGAGCAGTTCTTC.